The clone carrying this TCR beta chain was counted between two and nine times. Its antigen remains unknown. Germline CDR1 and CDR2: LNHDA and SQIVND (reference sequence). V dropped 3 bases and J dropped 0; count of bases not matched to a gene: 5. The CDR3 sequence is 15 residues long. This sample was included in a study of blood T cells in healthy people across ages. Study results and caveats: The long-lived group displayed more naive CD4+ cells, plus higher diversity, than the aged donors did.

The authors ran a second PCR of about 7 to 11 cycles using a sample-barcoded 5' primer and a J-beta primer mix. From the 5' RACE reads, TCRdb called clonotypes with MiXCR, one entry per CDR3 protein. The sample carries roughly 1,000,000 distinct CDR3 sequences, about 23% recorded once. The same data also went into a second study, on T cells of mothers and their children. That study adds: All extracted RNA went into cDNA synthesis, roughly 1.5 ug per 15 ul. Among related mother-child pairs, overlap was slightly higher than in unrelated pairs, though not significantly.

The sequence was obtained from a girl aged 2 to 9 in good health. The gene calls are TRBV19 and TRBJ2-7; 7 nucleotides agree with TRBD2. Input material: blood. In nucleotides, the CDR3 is TGTGCCAGTAGTATTCTAAGCGGGAACTCCTACGAGCAGTACTTC. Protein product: CASSILSGNSYEQYF.